This is a list of T cell receptor beta chains from one sample in a study of spatial heterogeneity in lung cancer. One entry per CDR3 protein, called by TCRdb with MiXCR from the 5' RACE reads. The data show thousands of distinct CDR3 sequences, roughly 8% seen once. The sample consisted of lung tumor tissue, taken at surgery. The receptors here all came from a female donor with early-stage non-small cell lung cancer. Each CDR3 is given with its conserved first and last residue. D genes are given only for firm matches. Size values are once, few and many counts, or a class for expanded clones, and some rows have none.

cdr3_nt | cdr3_aa | v_call | cdr3_length | j_call | clone_size | d_call
TGTGCCAGCAGCAGCTCCCGGGACTTTGACTCTGGGGCCAACGTCCTGACTTTC | CASSSSRDFDSGANVLTF | TRBV11-2 | 18 | TRBJ2-6 | medium-sized | -
TGTGCCAGCAGTTCCAGGGGGCGAGGGGAGACCCAGTACTTC | CASSSRGRGETQYF | TRBV7-8 | 14 | TRBJ2-5 | medium-sized | TRBD1
TGTGCCAGCAGGAGGGATCACTACTCTGGAAACACCATATATTTT | CASRRDHYSGNTIYF | TRBV6-5 | 15 | TRBJ1-3 | few | -
TGTGCCAGCAGCTTAGATACTAGCGCATACAATGAGCAGTTCTTC | CASSLDTSAYNEQFF | TRBV7-2 | 15 | TRBJ2-1 | medium-sized | TRBD2
TGCGCCAGCAGCCGCACTCTGACTCCCAGCTCCTACAATGAGCAGTTCTTC | CASSRTLTPSSYNEQFF | TRBV4-3 | 17 | TRBJ2-1 | medium-sized | -
TGCAGTGCTAGAGATCCCGAGATTGCGGCTGGCTACACCTTC | CSARDPEIAAGYTF | TRBV20-1 | 14 | TRBJ1-2 | many | -
TGCAGTGCTAGAGGAGGGACTCAAGGAGAAGCTTTCTTT | CSARGGTQGEAFF | TRBV20-1 | 13 | TRBJ1-1 | - | -
TGTGCCAGCAGCCAACCTCCGGGACTAGCGGGAGGGACCTACAATGAGCAGTTCTTC | CASSQPPGLAGGTYNEQFF | TRBV14 | 19 | TRBJ2-1 | few | TRBD2
TGTGCCAGCAAAAAAGGACAGGCGAGCAATCAGCCCCAGCATTTT | CASKKGQASNQPQHF | TRBV5-6 | 15 | TRBJ1-5 | medium-sized | TRBD1
TGTGCCAGCAGCTTAGTCCAGGGGAGGACCGGGGAGCTGTTTTTT | CASSLVQGRTGELFF | TRBV7-9 | 15 | TRBJ2-2 | medium-sized | -
TGTGCCAGCAGAAACGGGGCTGGCACAGATACGCAGTATTTT | CASRNGAGTDTQYF | TRBV7-2 | 14 | TRBJ2-3 | large | -
TGTGCCAGCAGCTTATCCCCCCTCAGCGCAGATACGCAGTATTTT | CASSLSPLSADTQYF | TRBV7-3 | 15 | TRBJ2-3 | medium-sized | -
TGTGCCAGCAGCTTAGGGGTCGGGGTGGCCCAGTACTTC | CASSLGVGVAQYF | TRBV7-3 | 13 | TRBJ2-5 | many | -
TGTGCCAGCAGCTCCAACACAGATACGCAGTATTTT | CASSSNTDTQYF | TRBV7-2 | 12 | TRBJ2-3 | once | -
TGCAGTGCTAGAGCCGGGACAACTAATGAAAAACTGTTTTTT | CSARAGTTNEKLFF | TRBV20-1 | 14 | TRBJ1-4 | many | -
TGTGCCAGCAGCTTAGGGGGGACGGACCAAGAGACCCAGTACTTC | CASSLGGTDQETQYF | TRBV7-2 | 15 | TRBJ2-5 | many | -
TGTGCCAGCAGCTCCGAAGGACAGGGGAGAACTGAAGATTTCTTT | CASSSEGQGRTEDFF | TRBV5-4 | 15 | TRBJ1-1 | many | TRBD1
TGTGCCACCAGTGATATGGGGATACCCCTGAATGAGCAGTTCTTC | CATSDMGIPLNEQFF | TRBV24-1 | 15 | TRBJ2-1 | medium-sized | -
TGCAGTGGTAGACAGGGCGTGAACACTGAAGCTTTCTTT | CSGRQGVNTEAFF | TRBV20-1 | 13 | TRBJ1-1 | many | TRBD1
TGCAGTGCTAGAGATAGAGACAGCCCCAATGAGCAGTTCTTC | CSARDRDSPNEQFF | TRBV20-1 | 14 | TRBJ2-1 | medium-sized | -